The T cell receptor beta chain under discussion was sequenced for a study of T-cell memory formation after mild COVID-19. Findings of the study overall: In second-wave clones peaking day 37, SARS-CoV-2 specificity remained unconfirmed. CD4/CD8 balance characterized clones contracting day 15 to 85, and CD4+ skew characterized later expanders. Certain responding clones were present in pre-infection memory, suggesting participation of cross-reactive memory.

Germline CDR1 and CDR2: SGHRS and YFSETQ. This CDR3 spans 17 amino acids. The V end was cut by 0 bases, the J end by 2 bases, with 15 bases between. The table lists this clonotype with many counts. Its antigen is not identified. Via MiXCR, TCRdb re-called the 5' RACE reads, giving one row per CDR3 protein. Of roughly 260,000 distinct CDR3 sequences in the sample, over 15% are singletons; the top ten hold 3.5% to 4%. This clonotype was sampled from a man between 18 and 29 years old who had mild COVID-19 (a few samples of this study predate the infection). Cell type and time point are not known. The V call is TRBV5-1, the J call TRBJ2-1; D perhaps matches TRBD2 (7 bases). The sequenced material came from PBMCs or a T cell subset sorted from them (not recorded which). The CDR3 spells CASSLAMGGRPYNEQFF. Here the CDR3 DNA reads TGCGCCAGCAGCTTGGCCATGGGGGGGCGCCCCTACAATGAGCAGTTCTTC.